Presented here are 8 T cell receptor beta chains from one specimen sequenced in a study of cytomegalovirus exposure and HLA in healthy donors. PCR used 60 Vbeta primers and 13 Jbeta primers. The repertoire was sequenced with immunoSEQ multiplex PCR; TCRdb's copy has only in-frame clones and lacks some. The ten most abundant clones cover about 5% of a sample with about 67,000 clones. The sample was PBMCs. Source of these receptors: a woman in her thirties or forties in good health and CMV-seropositive.

The V gene is TRBV30, the J gene TRBJ1-1, with no clear D. This CDR3 contains 13 residues. V lost 4 bases and J lost 2, with 11 bases in between. CDR1 and CDR2 (germline): GTSNPN, SVGIG (reference sequence). CDR3 amino acids: CAWKEGYNTEAFF. The CDR3 DNA follows: TGTGCCTGGAAGGAGGGCTATAACACTGAAGCTTTCTTT.

The chain employs TRBV6-5 and TRBJ2-2; tentatively, D is TRBD1 (5 bases). Germline V gives CDR1 MNHEY, CDR2 SVGAGI. V was shortened by 2 bases and J by 5 bases, with 9 bases between the two germline ends. The CDR3 has 14 residues. CDR3 in amino acids: CASSYRAGTGELFF. As DNA, the CDR3 is TGTGCCAGCAGTTACAGGGCAGGGACCGGGGAGCTGTTTTTT.

The chain couples TRBV29-1 to TRBJ2-3; 7 bases are a match to TRBD1. Germline V CDR1 and CDR2: SQVTM, ANQGSEA. The CDR3 is 14 residues long. J gave up 5 bases and V 4 bases, and 9 bases lay outside the gene matches. CDR3 in amino acids: CSVGNRGLGDTQYF. CDR3 coding DNA: TGCAGCGTTGGAAACAGGGGATTGGGAGATACGCAGTATTTT.

The chain is built from TRBV7-9 and TRBJ2-7; perhaps TRBD1 as D (5 bases). The germline V gene encodes CDR1 SEHNR and CDR2 FQNEAQ (reference sequence). The CDR3 is made up of 15 amino acids. The V end was cut by 5 bases, the J end by 0 bases, with 14 bases between. The CDR3 region is CASSRSGIPSYEQYF. The CDR3, as DNA: TGTGCCAGCAGCCGATCAGGGATACCCTCCTACGAGCAGTACTTC.

The J gene is TRBJ1-2, the V gene TRBV10-3; no clear D. The germline CDR1 and CDR2 sequences are ENHRY and SYGVKD. The CDR3 has 13 amino acids. V lost 6 bases, J lost 7 bases, and 15 bases lay in between. The CDR3 nucleotides are TGTGCCATCAGCCGGGATTCCAAGAGTGGCTACACCTTC. It is translated as CAISRDSKSGYTF.

The chain couples TRBV28 to TRBJ1-1, with a tentative D call TRBD1 (5 bases). CDR3 length: 12 amino acids. V lost 5 bases to trimming and J lost 6 bases, with 10 bases between them. Looked up from germline, CDR1 is MDHEN and CDR2 is SYDVKM. Written as DNA, the CDR3 is TGTGCCAGCAGTACAGGTTCCCCTGAAGCTTTCTTT. Its translation: CASSTGSPEAFF.

The genes are TRBV7-8 and TRBJ1-5; TRBD1 aligns across 9 bases. This CDR3 has 18 amino acids. The germline CDR1 and CDR2 sequences are SGHVS and FQNEAQ. The trim removed 5 bases at V and 0 bases at J, leaving 11 bases unmatched. In DNA, the CDR3 is TGTGCCAGCAGCCCAAGGACAGGGGACTTTTATAGCAATCAGCCCCAGCATTTT. This translates into CASSPRTGDFYSNQPQHF.

This chain connects TRBV30 to TRBJ2-2; D is possibly TRBD1 (6 bases). This CDR3 comprises 16 residues. The ends were cut back, 3 bases at V and 6 bases at J, with 20 bases in the middle. Germline CDR1 GTSNPN, CDR2 SVGIG (reference sequence). CDR3 coding DNA: TGTGCCTGGAGCCGCGACGAAAGGACAGCCCCCGGGGAGCTGTTTTTT. Translating gives CAWSRDERTAPGELFF. Looking up the rest from reference TRBV30 and TRBJ2-2 gives the full variable domain: SQTIHQWPATLVQPVGSPLSLECTVEGTSNPNLYWYRQAAGRGLQLLFYSVGIGQISSEVPQNLSASRPQDRQFILSSKKLLLSDSGFYLCAWSRDERTAPGELFFGEGSRLTVL.